This T cell receptor beta chain was obtained from a study of OX40 agonist ivuxolimab in advanced cancers. About the research overall: Patients undergoing dose escalation presented with hepatocellular carcinoma, melanoma, renal cell or head and neck cancer. Study-level results: Clonal expansion in partial responders at 0.1-3.0 mg/kg ranked among the lowest. Both CD4+ and CD8+ T cell populations in blood had undergone clonal expansion by week 6 at 0.1 to 3.0 mg/kg. Fewer expanded clones were found on average in CD4+ than in CD8+ T cells.

In the case of this clone: Its antigen is as yet unknown.

CDR1 is MDHEN, CDR2 SYDVKM, per germline. This CDR3 is 13 amino acids long. V lost 5 bases and J lost 1, with 6 bases in between. Method: immunoSEQ multiplex PCR; TCRdb's copy keeps in-frame clones and lacks some. The repertoire holds some 71,000 clones, about 90% seen once, with more than 12% in the top ten. The specimen comprised CD4+ or CD8+ T cells sorted from blood, sampled in a trial of the OX40 agonist ivuxolimab. The chain recombines TRBV28 with TRBJ2-1, with D unresolved. This receptor was obtained from an adult with an advanced solid tumor such as melanoma, head and neck, liver or kidney cancer. DNA for the CDR3: TGTGCCAGCAGTCCACAATCCTACAATGAGCAGTTCTTC. Amino acids: CASSPQSYNEQFF.